One and the same sample provided the 27 T cell receptor beta chains below, sequenced in a study of CD4 T cells in relation to SARS-CoV-2 and coronaviruses. This table comes from immunoSEQ multiplex PCR, and its TCRdb copy is limited to in-frame clones, with some not included. The sample has just over 35,000 clones; about 80% are singletons. Their cognate antigens are unknown. The source material was naive CD4+ T cells from PBMCs, cultured in vitro. The subset was: naive CD4+ T cells isolated by negative enrichment. All receptors derive from an adult with COVID-19.

V and J are TRBV11-2 and TRBJ2-5, with D perhaps TRBD2 (5 bases). Deletions cut 11 bases from V and 3 bases from J, with 16 bases between. Germline V gene data show CDR1 as SGHAT and CDR2 as FQNNGV. The CDR3 sequence is 13 residues long. The CDR3 DNA reads as TGTGCCTCGGGGTACACCGTTAAAGAGACCCAGTACTTC. Its translation: CASGYTVKETQYF.

V usage is TRBV12-3 or TRBV12-4 and J usage is TRBJ2-1, with D unclear. V dropped 1 base and J dropped 6 bases, with 1 base sitting between them. The CDR3 is made up of 11 amino acids. As DNA, the CDR3 is TGTGCCAGCAGTTTAGGCAATGAGCAGTTCTTC. Its translation is CASSLGNEQFF.

This rearrangement joins TRBV2 to TRBJ2-3; D may be TRBD2 (6 bases). This CDR3 is 12 amino acids long. CDR1 and CDR2 (germline): SNHLY, FYNNEI. Trimming removed 10 bases from V and 5 bases from J, with 13 bases in between. The CDR3 DNA follows: TGTGCCACCCAAAGGACTAAAGATACGCAGTATTTT. It translates to CATQRTKDTQYF.

This clone was counted only a few times. This rearrangement joins TRBV4-2 to TRBJ1-4; TRBD1 aligns across 7 bases. Germline CDR1 and CDR2: LGHNA and YNFKEQ. This CDR3 is built from 15 residues. V lost 2 bases and J lost 2; bases outside the gene matches: 2. CDR3 in amino acids: CASSQSGQTNEKLFF. CDR3 in DNA: TGTGCCAGCAGCCAATCGGGACAGACTAATGAAAAACTGTTTTTT.

V usage is TRBV5-4 and J usage is TRBJ1-6; the D gene is possibly TRBD1 (5 bases). CDR3 length equals 14 residues. Per the germline V gene, CDR1 is SGHNT and CDR2 is YYREEE (reference sequence). V lost 5 bases and J 7 bases, leaving 13 bases between the germline ends. CDR3 sequence: CASRPAGGNSPLHF. CDR3 sequence (DNA): TGTGCCAGCAGACCAGCGGGGGGAAATTCACCCCTCCACTTT.

The table lists this clone with a few counts. The V gene is TRBV28, the J gene TRBJ2-1; 8 nucleotides align to TRBD2. The germline CDR1 and CDR2 sequences are MDHEN and SYDVKM. CDR3 length: 16 amino acids. The V gene end was trimmed by 6 bases and the J gene end by 4 bases; junction bases not matched to a gene: 11. The chain's CDR3 is CASRQFVAGPYNEQFF. The CDR3 DNA sequence: TGTGCCAGCAGACAATTCGTAGCGGGACCGTACAATGAGCAGTTCTTC.

V usage is TRBV9 and J usage is TRBJ2-3; no reliable D call. V was trimmed by 4 bases and J by 4 bases, leaving 13 bases between them. Germline V gene data show CDR1 as SGDLS and CDR2 as YYNGEE. This CDR3 spans 14 amino acids. The CDR3: CASSTSNRPDTQYF. CDR3 bases: TGTGCCAGCAGCACCTCCAATAGACCAGATACGCAGTATTTT.

This clone was seen a few times. The chain employs TRBV7-9 and TRBJ2-4; TRBD2 matches at 14 bases. There are 14 residues in the CDR3. Trimming at V came to 4 bases and at J to 9 bases, leaving 2 bases not matched to a gene. Germline-derived CDR1 and CDR2 are SEHNR and FQNEAQ (reference sequence). CDR3 DNA: TGTGCCAGCAGCTCGGGACTAGCGGGAGTCATTCAGTACTTC. It translates to CASSSGLAGVIQYF.

The genes are TRBV10-3 and TRBJ2-1; TRBD2 agrees at 7 bases. CDR1 is ENHRY and CDR2 is SYGVKD in the germline V gene. The trim removed 2 bases at V and 2 bases at J, leaving 3 bases unmatched. The CDR3 spans 15 residues. The CDR3 is CAISEPSGAYNEQFF. The CDR3, as DNA: TGTGCCATCAGTGAGCCGAGCGGGGCCTACAATGAGCAGTTCTTC.

This chain joins TRBV28 and TRBJ1-5; no clear D. With 6 bases removed from V and 0 bases from J, the gap between germline ends came to 12 bases. The CDR3 has 15 residues. Per germline, CDR1 MDHEN and CDR2 SYDVKM. The CDR3 sequence is CASRRTSLSNQPQHF. The CDR3, as DNA: TGTGCCAGCAGACGGACTTCCCTTAGCAATCAGCCCCAGCATTTT.

V is TRBV30 and J is TRBJ2-7; possibly TRBD1 for D (6 bases). This CDR3 region has 15 residues. Between the trimmed V and J ends, which lost 0 bases and 4 bases, there was a span of 16 bases. The V gene's germline CDR1 is GTSNPN and CDR2 SVGIG (reference sequence). The CDR3 nucleotides read TGTGCCTGGAGTGTAGCTTCAGGGGTGGGTTACGAGCAGTACTTC. It yields the protein CAWSVASGVGYEQYF.

V and J are TRBV9 and TRBJ1-6; the D gene is possibly TRBD1 (5 bases). CDR3 length: 16 amino acids. Per the germline V gene, CDR1 is SGDLS and CDR2 is YYNGEE. V was shortened by 0 bases and J by 8 bases, with 15 bases between the two germline ends. Written as DNA, the CDR3 is TGTGCCAGCAGCGTAGGGTCAGGGCCTGTGGATTCACCCCTCCACTTT. Translation gives CASSVGSGPVDSPLHF. The whole variable domain, remainder taken from reference TRBV9 and TRBJ1-6, is DSGVTQTPKHLITATGQRVTLRCSPRSGDLSVYWYQQSLDQGLQFLIQYYNGEERAKGNILERFSAQQFPDLHSELNLSSLELGDSALYFCASSVGSGPVDSPLHFGNGTRLTVT.

The chain couples TRBV2 to TRBJ2-1, with D perhaps TRBD2 (5 bases). The V end was cut by 6 bases, the J end by 7 bases, with 7 bases between. This CDR3 comprises 11 residues. Germline assignment: CDR1 SNHLY and CDR2 FYNNEI. CDR3 sequence reads: CASREANEQFF. In DNA, the CDR3 is TGTGCCAGCAGGGAGGCGAATGAGCAGTTCTTC.

Regarding this clone: This sample also contains other DNA sequences that code for the same CDR3. This chain uses TRBV18 with TRBJ2-5, with D unclear. Germline V gene data show CDR1 as KGHSH and CDR2 as LQKENI. Trimming pared 3 bases from V and 3 bases from J, leaving 2 bases between. The CDR3 is 11 residues long. The CDR3 bases are TGTGCCAGCTCACCCGAAGAGACCCAGTACTTC. The encoded protein is CASSPEETQYF. Complete variable domain (other parts from reference TRBV18 and TRBJ2-5): NAGVMQNPRHLVRRRGQEARLRCSPMKGHSHVYWYRQLPEEGLKFMVYLQKENIIDESGMPKERFSAEFPKEGPSILRIQQVVRGDSAAYFCASSPEETQYFGPGTRLLVL.

This clone was observed a few times. Here the CDR3 reads CASGSQGAITEAFF. CDR3 nucleotide sequence: TGTGCCAGCGGATCTCAGGGGGCTATCACTGAAGCTTTCTTT. The gene calls are TRBV2 and TRBJ1-1; 8 positions match TRBD1. CDR1 is SNHLY and CDR2 is FYNNEI in the germline V gene. After removal of 8 bases from V and 4 bases from J, the junction contained 9 bases not matched to a gene. The CDR3 sequence is 14 residues long.

In nucleotides, the CDR3 is TGTGCCAGTAGTAGAGATCAAACATCATGGGAGACCCAGTACTTC. Amino acids: CASSRDQTSWETQYF. The rearrangement links TRBV19 to TRBJ2-5; unclear D gene. Germline values: CDR1 LNHDA, CDR2 SQIVND (reference sequence). Trimming pared 4 bases from V and 5 bases from J, leaving 17 bases between. The CDR3 is 15 amino acids.

The sample holds a few counts of this clone. J is TRBJ2-2 and V is TRBV11-3; TRBD2 matches at 10 bases. This CDR3 contains 14 residues. J gave up 5 bases and V 3 bases, and 0 bases lay outside the gene matches. Per germline, CDR1 SGHNT and CDR2 YENEEA. The CDR3 protein is CASSLTSGTGELFF. The CDR3 DNA follows: TGTGCCAGCAGCTTGACTAGCGGGACCGGGGAGCTGTTTTTT.

This clone has only one observation. This chain uses TRBV3-1 (or the pseudogene TRBV3-2) with TRBJ1-4, with D unresolved. The CDR3 extends over 12 amino acids. Germline CDR1 and CDR2: LGHDT and YNNKEL (reference sequence). V lost 4 bases to trimming and J lost 12 bases, with 12 bases between them. CDR3 bases: TGTGCCAGCAGCCTATACCAAGGTGAACTGTTTTTT. It specifies CASSLYQGELFF.

V usage is TRBV15 and J usage is TRBJ2-6, with D uncertain. V was pared by 0 bases and J by 0 bases, with 3 bases between. The CDR3 has 15 amino acids. The germline gives CDR1 LNHNV, CDR2 YYDKDF (reference sequence). CDR3 residues: CATSRDGSGANVLTF. CDR3 DNA sequence: TGTGCCACCAGCAGAGATGGCTCTGGGGCCAACGTCCTGACTTTC.

The genes are TRBV3-1 (or the pseudogene TRBV3-2) and TRBJ2-1; D is ambiguous. Trimming pared 0 bases from V and 2 bases from J, leaving 8 bases between. CDR1 is LGHDT, CDR2 YNNKEL, per germline (reference sequence). The CDR3 is made up of 15 amino acids. CDR3 DNA: TGTGCCAGCAGCCAAGACAACCTACCCTACAATGAGCAGTTCTTC. Its protein product is CASSQDNLPYNEQFF.

This clone was detected only once. The CDR3 region has the DNA TGTGCCTGGAGAAGACTAGCGGGAGGGGGAAATGAGCAGTTCTTC. Protein: CAWRRLAGGGNEQFF. The chain links TRBV30 to TRBJ2-1, with 14 bases aligning to TRBD2. Per the germline V gene, CDR1 is GTSNPN and CDR2 is SVGIG (reference sequence). The CDR3 runs 15 residues. After removal of 3 bases from V and 7 bases from J, the junction contained 5 bases not matched to a gene.

The chain has TRBV28 and TRBJ1-4; TRBD1 aligns across 7 bases. From germline, CDR1 is MDHEN and CDR2 SYDVKM. The CDR3 is 14 residues long. J was trimmed by 4 bases and V by 6 bases; bases with no gene match: 5. The CDR3 region has the DNA TGTGCCAGCAGACGAGGGGGCAGTAATGAAAAACTGTTTTTT. Protein product: CASRRGGSNEKLFF.

The CDR3 DNA reads TGTGCCAGCAGCCTTAGGGGCGCGGGTGCCTGGAACACCATATATTTT. Translating it yields CASSLRGAGAWNTIYF. This rearrangement joins TRBV11-2 to TRBJ1-3; tentative D call: TRBD1 (5 bases). The V gene's germline CDR1 is SGHAT and CDR2 FQNNGV. The CDR3 has 16 amino acids. Trimming stripped 5 bases from V and 7 bases from J, with 21 bases between.

The chain links TRBV4-1 to TRBJ2-3; TRBD2 aligns across 13 bases. The trim removed 0 bases at V and 5 bases at J, leaving 17 bases unmatched. Germline CDR1 and CDR2: MGHRA and YSYEKL. The CDR3 length is 21 residues. The CDR3 coding sequence is TGCGCCAGCAGCCAAGAAAAGCGCGGACGACTAGCGGGAGGTGTTAAAGATACGCAGTATTTT. It codes for CASSQEKRGRLAGGVKDTQYF.

The V and J genes are TRBV28 and TRBJ1-1, with D uncertain. This CDR3 is built from 11 residues. V was pared by 2 bases and J by 4 bases, with 2 bases between. CDR1 MDHEN and CDR2 SYDVKM come from the germline V gene. The CDR3 DNA is TGTGCCAGCAGTTTACGCACTGAAGCTTTCTTT. This encodes CASSLRTEAFF.

The chain recombines TRBV14 with TRBJ1-2; TRBD1 matches 7 bases. CDR1 and CDR2 (germline): SGHDN, FVKESK. V shed 2 bases and J 8 bases; nucleotides not matched to a gene: 5. The CDR3 length is 13 residues. CDR3 protein: CASSQNLGGGYTF. DNA for the CDR3: TGTGCCAGCAGCCAAAATCTAGGGGGCGGCTACACCTTC. Complete variable domain (other parts from reference TRBV14 and TRBJ1-2): EAGVTQFPSHSVIEKGQTVTLRCDPISGHDNLYWYRRVMGKEIKFLLHFVKESKQDESGMPNNRFLAERTGGTYSTLKVQPAELEDSGVYFCASSQNLGGGYTFGSGTRLTVV.

The V and J genes are TRBV30 and TRBJ1-6, with TRBD1 matching over 10 bases. With V trimmed by 1 base and J by 13 bases, 22 bases remained unmatched. The germline CDR1 and CDR2 sequences are GTSNPN and SVGIG (reference sequence). The CDR3 contains 19 residues. The CDR3: CAWSALYGSGDRGIEPLHF. For the CDR3, the DNA is TGTGCCTGGAGTGCACTGTACGGAAGCGGGGACAGGGGAATAGAGCCCCTCCACTTT.